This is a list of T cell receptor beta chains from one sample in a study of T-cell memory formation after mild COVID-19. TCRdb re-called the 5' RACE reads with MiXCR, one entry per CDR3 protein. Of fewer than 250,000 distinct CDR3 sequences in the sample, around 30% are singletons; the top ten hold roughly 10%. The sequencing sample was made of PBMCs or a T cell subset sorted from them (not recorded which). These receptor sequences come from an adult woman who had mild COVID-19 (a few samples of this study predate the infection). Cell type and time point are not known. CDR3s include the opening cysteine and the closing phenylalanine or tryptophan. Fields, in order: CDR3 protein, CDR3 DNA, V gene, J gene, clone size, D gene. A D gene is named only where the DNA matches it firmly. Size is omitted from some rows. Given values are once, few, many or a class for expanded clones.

CDR3: CASIAGTSGGYEQYF
DNA: TGTGCCAGCATCGCCGGGACTAGCGGGGGCTACGAGCAGTACTTC
V: TRBV2
J: TRBJ2-7
size: few
D: TRBD2

CDR3: CSVKSGTGLNEQFF
DNA: TGCAGCGTGAAGAGCGGGACTGGACTTAATGAGCAGTTCTTC
V: TRBV29-1
J: TRBJ2-1
size: NA
D: TRBD2

CDR3: CATSPRTGTSGSTGELFF
DNA: TGTGCCACCAGCCCAAGAACCGGGACTAGCGGGAGCACCGGGGAGCTGTTTTTT
V: TRBV24-1
J: TRBJ2-2
size: NA
D: TRBD2

CDR3: CSATGGGYGYTF
DNA: TGCAGTGCTACAGGGGGCGGCTATGGCTACACCTTC
V: TRBV20-1
J: TRBJ1-2
size: NA
D: TRBD1

CDR3: CASTEWMASGSDEQFF
DNA: TGTGCCAGCACCGAATGGATGGCTAGCGGGAGTGATGAGCAGTTCTTC
V: TRBV6-2/TRBV6-3
J: TRBJ2-1
size: NA
D: TRBD2

CDR3: CASSVVPTDTQYF
DNA: TGTGCCAGCAGTGTGGTCCCAACAGATACGCAGTATTTT
V: TRBV2
J: TRBJ2-3
size: few
D: NA

CDR3: CSAQETGRGTEAFF
DNA: TGCAGTGCTCAGGAAACAGGCCGGGGCACTGAAGCTTTCTTT
V: TRBV20-1
J: TRBJ1-1
size: few
D: NA

CDR3: CASSHPGGNQPQHF
DNA: TGTGCCAGCAGCCATCCAGGGGGCAATCAGCCCCAGCATTTT
V: TRBV3-1
J: TRBJ1-5
size: NA
D: NA

CDR3: CASSFGLKMNTEAFF
DNA: TGTGCCAGCAGCTTCGGTCTGAAGATGAACACTGAAGCTTTCTTT
V: TRBV7-8
J: TRBJ1-1
size: NA
D: NA

CDR3: CASSTSTEQYF
DNA: TGTGCCAGCAGTACATCGACGGAGCAGTACTTC
V: TRBV12-3/TRBV12-4
J: TRBJ2-7
size: NA
D: NA

CDR3: CASSLNDYGYTF
DNA: TGTGCCAGCAGTTTAAATGACTATGGCTACACCTTC
V: TRBV12-3/TRBV12-4
J: TRBJ1-2
size: few
D: NA

CDR3: CASSRGQGFLSGANVLTF
DNA: TGTGCCAGCAGCCGCGGACAGGGATTTCTCTCTGGGGCCAACGTCCTGACTTTC
V: TRBV7-2
J: TRBJ2-6
size: once
D: TRBD1

CDR3: CASSHLSAGGDNEQFF
DNA: TGTGCCAGCAGCCATCTTAGTGCGGGAGGGGACAATGAGCAGTTCTTC
V: TRBV7-9
J: TRBJ2-1
size: NA
D: TRBD2

CDR3: CASSFNPDYGYTF
DNA: TGTGCCAGCAGCTTTAATCCGGACTATGGCTACACCTTC
V: TRBV7-2
J: TRBJ1-2
size: NA
D: NA

CDR3: CSVQSGVTDTQYF
DNA: TGCAGTGTGCAGAGCGGGGTAACAGATACGCAGTATTTT
V: TRBV20-1
J: TRBJ2-3
size: once
D: TRBD2

CDR3: CSARVAGGLRTDTQYF
DNA: TGCAGTGCTAGGGTAGCGGGAGGGCTCCGCACAGATACGCAGTATTTT
V: TRBV20-1
J: TRBJ2-3
size: NA
D: TRBD2

CDR3: CSATQGAGKTQYF
DNA: TGCAGCGCAACACAGGGGGCAGGAAAGACCCAGTACTTC
V: TRBV29-1
J: TRBJ2-5
size: once
D: TRBD1